This T cell receptor beta chain was observed in a study of blood T cells in healthy people across ages. Alongside a J-beta primer mix, a sample-barcoded 5' primer served in a second PCR lasting about 7 to 11 cycles. At least 3 million CDR3-containing paired-end reads were obtained per sample. MiXCR, applied by TCRdb to the 5' RACE reads, yields one record per CDR3 protein. The sample has around 870,000 distinct CDR3 sequences; more than 25% are singletons. The CDR3 consists of 14 residues. Germline V lookup: CDR1 SNHLY, CDR2 FYNNEI. V lost 6 bases and J lost 5, with 16 bases in between. The specimen was blood. This receptor was taken from an elderly woman in good health. J is TRBJ1-1 and V is TRBV2; maybe TRBD1 (6 bases). This CDR3 is CASRQRGALTEAFF. The CDR3 DNA reads as TGTGCCAGCAGGCAGCGGGGGGCGCTTACTGAAGCTTTCTTT. Full variable domain (missing parts from reference TRBV2 and TRBJ1-1): EPEVTQTPSHQVTQMGQEVILRCVPISNHLYFYWYRQILGQKVEFLVSFYNNEISEKSEIFDDQFSVERPDGSNFTLKIRSTKLEDSAMYFCASRQRGALTEAFFGQGTRLTVV.